One sample yielded the 32 T cell receptor beta chains listed below, sequenced in a study of OX40 agonist ivuxolimab in advanced cancers. The method was immunoSEQ multiplex PCR; TCRdb's version includes in-frame clones alone and lacks a portion of them. The sample records under 85,000 clones, roughly nine tenths being singletons. Sequencing was performed on CD4+ or CD8+ T cells sorted from blood, taken in a trial of the OX40 agonist ivuxolimab. Receptors originate from an adult with an advanced solid tumor such as melanoma, head and neck, liver or kidney cancer.

This chain joins TRBV10-1 and TRBJ2-3; D unresolved. Germline V lookup: CDR1 WNHNN, CDR2 SYGVQD (reference sequence). V gave up 0 bases and J gave up 4 bases, with 11 bases separating them. CDR3 length equals 15 residues. The CDR3 DNA is TGCGCCAGCAGTGAGTCGACCCTATCCCCAGATACGCAGTATTTT. This gives the protein CASSESTLSPDTQYF.

V usage is TRBV7-9 and J usage is TRBJ1-1, with D possibly being TRBD1 (6 bases). This CDR3 is built from 19 residues. The V gene lost 8 bases and the J gene lost 0 bases, with 28 bases spanning the gap. CDR1 and CDR2 from the germline V gene are SEHNR and FQNEAQ (reference sequence). This CDR3 reads CASAPSGGPPTRVNTEAFF. The CDR3 region has the DNA TGTGCCAGCGCCCCCTCGGGGGGGCCACCTACCCGAGTGAACACTGAAGCTTTCTTT.

V usage is TRBV7-3 and J usage is TRBJ2-5; 11 bases are shared with TRBD2. The junction had 14 bases not matched to a gene; V was cut back by 3 bases and J by 2 bases. CDR1 is SGHTA, CDR2 FQGTGA, per germline. CDR3 length: 19 residues. The CDR3 coding sequence is TGTGCCAGCAGCTTCGGTCGCGGGGCTAGCGGGGGGTGTCAAGAGACCCAGTACTTC. It translates to CASSFGRGASGGCQETQYF.

The rearrangement links TRBV29-1 to TRBJ1-4; 8 bases align to TRBD1. V was pared by 7 bases and J by 3 bases, with 7 bases of the junction left unmatched. The CDR3 covers 14 residues. Germline assignment: CDR1 SQVTM and CDR2 ANQGSEA. Written as DNA, the CDR3 is TGCAGCGGGGGGACAGGTTCGGCTAATGAAAAACTGTTTTTT. Translation gives CSGGTGSANEKLFF.

Details on this clone: A read error may account for a junction end that differs from germline. The chain couples TRBV19 to TRBJ2-5; D not resolved. Germline values: CDR1 LNHDA, CDR2 SQIVND (reference sequence). This CDR3 is 16 amino acids long. The DNA of the CDR3 is TGTGCCAGTAGTATCGTGTTTAGTGGAAACCAAGGGACCCAGTACTTC. Residues: CASSIVFSGNQGTQYF.

The chain is built from TRBV7-2 and TRBJ2-2; D might be TRBD1 or TRBD2, each matching 5 bases. The CDR3 consists of 15 residues. V was clipped by 3 bases and J by 7 bases, with 15 bases between them. CDR1 is SGHTA and CDR2 is FQGNSA in the germline V gene. For the CDR3, the DNA is TGTGCCAGCAGCTTCCGGGGCAATGACGGCGGGGAGCTGTTTTTT. Encoded protein: CASSFRGNDGGELFF. The variable domain in full, completed from reference TRBV7-2 and TRBJ2-2, reads GAGVSQSPSNKVTEKGKDVELRCDPISGHTALYWYRQSLGQGLEFLIYFQGNSAPDKSGLPSDRFSAERTGGSVSTLTIQRTQQEDSAVYLCASSFRGNDGGELFFGEGSRLTVL.

The chain employs TRBV5-1 and TRBJ2-7; tentative D call: TRBD1 (5 bases). CDR3 length equals 13 residues. CDR1 SGHRS and CDR2 YFSETQ come from the germline V gene. V dropped 2 bases and J dropped 0 bases, with 6 bases sitting between them. This CDR3 is CASSFQGSYEQYF. CDR3 bases: TGCGCCAGCAGCTTTCAGGGCTCCTACGAGCAGTACTTC.

The chain carries TRBV5-4 and TRBJ2-2; a weak D match, TRBD1 (5 bases). V was shortened by 0 bases and J by 0 bases, with 9 bases between the two germline ends. Germline lookup yields CDR1 SGHNT and CDR2 YYREEE (reference sequence). The CDR3 totals 16 residues. The CDR3 region has the DNA TGTGCCAGCAGCTTGGACAGGTTCGCGAACACCGGGGAGCTGTTTTTT. Residues: CASSLDRFANTGELFF.

Notes on this clone: Germline is not matched at one junction end, which may reflect a read error. CDR3 region: CASSQDNAGGLHF. CDR3 bases: TGTGCCAGCAGCCAAGATAATGCGGGAGGTTTGCACTTC. This chain connects TRBV5-4 to TRBJ2-7; 8 bases agree with TRBD2. Germline lookup yields CDR1 SGHNT and CDR2 YYREEE (reference sequence). This CDR3 has 13 amino acids.

The chain is built from TRBV28 and TRBJ2-7; maybe TRBD1 (5 bases). V was cut by 6 bases and J by 3 bases, with 15 bases left in between. The CDR3 runs 14 residues. In germline, CDR1 is MDHEN, CDR2 SYDVKM. CDR3 DNA sequence: TGTGCCAGCAGCCCGACAGAGACTTACTACGAGCAGTACTTC. It is translated as CASSPTETYYEQYF. Together with reference TRBV28 and TRBJ2-7, the CDR3 gives the full variable domain: DVKVTQSSRYLVKRTGEKVFLECVQDMDHENMFWYRQDPGLGLRLIYFSYDVKMKEKGDIPEGYSVSREKKERFSLILESASTNQTSMYLCASSPTETYYEQYFGPGTRLTVT.

The chain links TRBV10-2 to TRBJ2-7, with D hard to call. V dropped 8 bases and J dropped 3 bases, with 8 bases sitting between them. Germline CDR1 is WSHSY and CDR2 is SAAADI. This CDR3 has 11 amino acids. The CDR3 bases are TGCGCCAGCCTAGGCCGCTACGAGCAGTACTTC. It codes for CASLGRYEQYF.

This CDR3 is CASSVVGYAGGETQYF. In nucleotides, the CDR3 is TGTGCCAGCAGCGTAGTGGGCTACGCGGGAGGAGAGACCCAGTACTTC. V and J are TRBV9 and TRBJ2-5; 8 positions match TRBD2. V trimming: 0 bases; J trimming: 4 bases; junction bases outside the gene matches: 8. The CDR3 covers 16 residues. Germline V gene lookup returns CDR1 SGDLS and CDR2 YYNGEE.

The chain carries TRBV7-6 and TRBJ2-1, with D maybe TRBD2 (5 bases). This CDR3 is built from 13 residues. V was clipped by 3 bases and J by 5 bases, with 8 bases between them. Germline CDR1 reads SGHVS; CDR2 reads FNYEAQ. In DNA, the CDR3 is TGTGCCAGCAGCTTGCAGCGGAACAATGAGCAGTTCTTC. Its protein product is CASSLQRNNEQFF.

The V and J genes are TRBV9 and TRBJ2-1, with 12 bases lining up with TRBD2. The CDR3 is 15 amino acids. V was clipped by 0 bases and J by 6 bases; unmatched bases: 1. Germline-derived CDR1 and CDR2 are SGDLS and YYNGEE. CDR3 nucleotide sequence: TGTGCCAGCAGCGTAGCGACTAGCGGGAGCAATGAGCAGTTCTTC. Translated, it gives CASSVATSGSNEQFF.

The chain combines TRBV28 with TRBJ2-5; 7 bases match TRBD2. V dropped 4 bases and J dropped 2; count of bases not matched to a gene: 7. This CDR3 is 15 amino acids long. Germline values: CDR1 MDHEN, CDR2 SYDVKM. CDR3 residues: CASSSLTGGQETQYF. The CDR3 region has the DNA TGTGCCAGCAGTTCCCTGACGGGGGGACAAGAGACCCAGTACTTC. Full variable domain (remainder filled in from reference TRBV28 and TRBJ2-5): DVKVTQSSRYLVKRTGEKVFLECVQDMDHENMFWYRQDPGLGLRLIYFSYDVKMKEKGDIPEGYSVSREKKERFSLILESASTNQTSMYLCASSSLTGGQETQYFGPGTRLLVL.

This rearrangement joins TRBV5-1 to TRBJ2-2; 8 nucleotides agree with TRBD1. Germline-derived CDR1 and CDR2 are SGHRS and YFSETQ. This CDR3 comprises 16 residues. J was trimmed by 7 bases and V by 7 bases; bases with no gene match: 15. CDR3 nucleotide sequence: TGCGCCAGCCGACACCCGGACAGGGTGAATGGCGGGGAGCTGTTTTTT. Its protein product is CASRHPDRVNGGELFF.

The chain is built from TRBV9 and TRBJ2-5, with 10 bases fitting TRBD2. The germline V gene encodes CDR1 SGDLS and CDR2 YYNGEE. CDR3 size: 15 residues. Unmatched junction bases numbered 3, after V lost 0 bases and J lost 4 bases. DNA of the CDR3: TGTGCCAGCAGCGTAGTGGCTAGCGGGGGAGAGACCCAGTACTTC. This gives the protein CASSVVASGGETQYF.

The CDR3 loop reads CASSQNGREAFF. CDR3 bases: TGCGCCAGCAGCCAGAATGGGCGAGAAGCTTTCTTT. The gene calls are TRBV4-1 and TRBJ1-1; no clear D. This CDR3 has 12 amino acids. Per the germline V gene, CDR1 is MGHRA and CDR2 is YSYEKL. V shed 3 bases and J shed 8 bases, with 10 bases lying between them.

The chain employs TRBV5-5 and TRBJ2-1; D is perhaps TRBD2 (5 bases). The germline gives CDR1 SGHKS, CDR2 YYEKEE (reference sequence). The CDR3 contains 14 residues. Trimming shortened V by 4 bases and J by 3 bases, and 11 bases separated the two germline ends. CDR3 sequence: CASSVAEGYNEQFF. The CDR3 nucleotides read TGTGCCAGCAGCGTTGCAGAGGGCTACAATGAGCAGTTCTTC.

The chain joins TRBV5-6 to TRBJ2-5; a possible D gene is TRBD2 (6 bases). The CDR3 runs 15 residues. Germline CDR1 reads SGHDT; CDR2 reads YYEEEE. V was trimmed by 2 bases and J by 4 bases, leaving 15 bases between them. Here the CDR3 reads CASSFRAMGGETQYF. The CDR3 DNA reads TGTGCCAGCAGCTTTCGGGCTATGGGGGGAGAGACCCAGTACTTC.

The chain is built from TRBV27 and TRBJ2-7; 9 bases line up with TRBD1. V lost 6 bases and J lost 2; bases outside the gene matches: 2. CDR1 and CDR2 (germline): MNHEY, SMNVEV (reference sequence). The CDR3 is 13 residues long. The DNA for the CDR3 is TGTGCCAGCAGCGGGACAGGGCCCTACGAGCAGTACTTC. Protein sequence: CASSGTGPYEQYF.

The rearrangement links TRBV18 to TRBJ2-1; 8 nucleotides agree with TRBD1. Germline V gene data show CDR1 as KGHSH and CDR2 as LQKENI. J was trimmed by 5 bases and V by 0 bases; bases with no gene match: 3. This CDR3 contains 15 residues. The CDR3 is CASSPPGQVNNEQFF. DNA of the CDR3: TGTGCCAGCTCACCACCGGGACAGGTTAACAATGAGCAGTTCTTC.

The rearrangement uses TRBV7-2 and TRBJ1-5; D is undetermined. CDR1 SGHTA and CDR2 FQGNSA come from the germline V gene. The CDR3 is made up of 14 amino acids. The V end was cut by 2 bases, the J end by 5 bases, with 10 bases between. The CDR3 loop is CASSLLNGDQPQHF. DNA for the CDR3: TGTGCCAGCAGCTTACTGAATGGGGATCAGCCCCAGCATTTT.

This clone was counted only a few times. The gene calls are TRBV18 and TRBJ1-2, with 8 bases identical to TRBD1. The CDR3 is made up of 14 amino acids. Germline V gives CDR1 KGHSH, CDR2 LQKENI. V was clipped by 6 bases and J by 3 bases; unmatched bases: 6. The CDR3 nucleotides read TGTGCCAGCTCCAGGGGACAGGACCACTATGGCTACACCTTC. Its protein is CASSRGQDHYGYTF.

The CDR3 spells CASSPRQGAGTEAFF. CDR3 nucleotides: TGTGCCAGCAGCCCTCGACAGGGGGCAGGTACTGAAGCTTTCTTT. The chain joins TRBV7-2 to TRBJ1-1; TRBD1 aligns across 10 bases. Germline CDR1 is SGHTA and CDR2 is FQGNSA. V lost 5 bases, J lost 5 bases, and 8 bases stayed unmatched. The CDR3 is 15 amino acids.

The chain uses TRBV19 and TRBJ1-5; 9 positions agree with TRBD1. CDR3 length: 14 residues. CDR1 LNHDA and CDR2 SQIVND come from the germline V gene (reference sequence). With V trimmed by 5 bases and J by 4 bases, 3 bases remained unmatched. The DNA of the CDR3 is TGTGCCAGTAGTCAGACAGGGGGAAATCAGCCCCAGCATTTT. Encoded protein: CASSQTGGNQPQHF.

This chain joins TRBV10-2 and TRBJ2-1, with unresolved D. Looked up from germline, CDR1 is WSHSY and CDR2 is SAAADI. Trimming cost V 4 bases and J 11 bases, with 9 bases left between them. The CDR3 consists of 11 residues. CDR3 sequence reads: CASSAWGKQFF. The CDR3, as DNA: TGCGCCAGCAGTGCTTGGGGTAAGCAGTTCTTC.

The chain links TRBV5-1 to TRBJ2-1, with TRBD1 matching over 9 bases. This CDR3 contains 16 residues. The junction had 17 bases not matched to a gene; V was cut back by 4 bases and J by 12 bases. The germline CDR1 and CDR2 sequences are SGHRS and YFSETQ. CDR3 loop: CASSVDTGTGSDGQFF. In DNA form, the CDR3 reads TGCGCCAGCAGCGTTGATACCGGGACAGGGTCTGATGGGCAGTTCTTC.

The chain combines TRBV2 with TRBJ2-1; TRBD2 matches at 10 bases. Trimming took 6 bases from V and 10 from J; bases not matched to a gene: 12. CDR1 and CDR2 from the germline V gene are SNHLY and FYNNEI. This CDR3 has 15 residues. CDR3 bases: TGTGCCAGCAGGCCAGCGGGAGGGCCCCTCAGGGAGCAGTTCTTC. As protein: CASRPAGGPLREQFF.

The J gene is TRBJ1-4, the V gene TRBV6-1; TRBD1 matches at 7 bases. Germline V gene lookup returns CDR1 MNHNS and CDR2 SASEGT. V shed 6 bases and J 12 bases; nucleotides not matched to a gene: 4. This CDR3 comprises 11 residues. The CDR3 region is CASRQGRELFF. As DNA, the CDR3 is TGTGCCAGCAGACAGGGGAGGGAACTGTTTTTT.

V and J are TRBV5-4 and TRBJ1-2, with 8 bases fitting TRBD1. Per germline, CDR1 SGHNT and CDR2 YYREEE (reference sequence). The CDR3 sequence is 15 residues long. V gave up 4 bases and J gave up 5 bases; unmatched junction bases: 10. CDR3 region: CASSAWDRRMYGYTF. In nucleotides, the CDR3 is TGTGCCAGCAGCGCCTGGGACAGGAGAATGTATGGCTACACCTTC.

The chain has TRBV19 and TRBJ2-3, with no clear D. The germline V and J ends were trimmed by 5 bases and 0 bases, with 6 bases remaining between them. CDR1 LNHDA and CDR2 SQIVND come from the germline V gene (reference sequence). The CDR3 has 13 residues. The CDR3 nucleotides are TGTGCCAGTAGTCTTGGCAGCACAGATACGCAGTATTTT. This translates into CASSLGSTDTQYF.